This T cell receptor beta chain was observed in a study of control samples from healthy donors and cancer patients. Repertoires were generated with immunoSEQ multiplex PCR, while TCRdb's copy carries only in-frame clones and drops some. The table records under 200,000 clones, over 85% of them present only once. V gave up 4 bases and J gave up 0 bases; unmatched junction bases: 10. CDR1 and CDR2 (germline): SGHRS, YFSETQ. The CDR3 contains 17 residues. The gene calls are TRBV5-1 and TRBJ1-3, with TRBD1 matching 7 bases. The sample comprised blood. The receptor comes from a middle-aged woman in good health. The DNA of the CDR3 is TGCGCCAGCAGCAGAGGAGGGGGCCTGGGCTCTGGAAACACCATATATTTT. Residues: CASSRGGGLGSGNTIYF.